Detailed here is one T cell receptor beta chain. Its antigen is unidentified. Naive CD4+ cells were CD45RA-selected; the remaining cells were memory. The data were taken from a study of shared clonotypes between healthy human individuals. Under the authors' procedure: Filtering differed because ImmunoSEQ produced junction-only sequences that carried no quality scores. Repertoires were generated with immunoSEQ multiplex PCR, while TCRdb's copy carries only in-frame clones and drops some. V and J calls and clone size follow that table, whereas D and trimming were derived from the DNA. The sample has 550,000 to 700,000 clones, around four fifths seen once. Findings and caveats of the study: With a handful of donors compared, 4.5% to 6.5% of naive CD4 clonotypes were shared. Sample collection involved blood only; tissue repertoires are likely different.

J gave up 2 bases and V 1 base, and 7 bases lay outside the gene matches. This CDR3 region has 16 residues. Looked up from germline, CDR1 is SEHNR and CDR2 is FQNEAQ (reference sequence). The chain uses TRBV7-9 and TRBJ2-5; 7 bases match TRBD1. The TCR comes from a woman aged 25-40 years in good health. The sequenced sample consisted of memory CD4+ T cells sorted from blood. As to subset: CD45RA-negative fraction. The chain's CDR3 is CASSLVRGLGQETQYF. CDR3 nucleotides: TGTGCCAGCAGCTTAGTAAGGGGGCTTGGGCAAGAGACCCAGTACTTC. Full variable domain (rest looked up from reference TRBV7-9 and TRBJ2-5): DTGVSQNPRHKITKRGQNVTFRCDPISEHNRLYWYRQTLGQGPEFLTYFQNEAQLEKSRLLSDRFSAERPKGSFSTLEIQRTEQGDSAMYLCASSLVRGLGQETQYFGPGTRLLVL.